This TCR beta chain appears in the sequencing data of a study of blood T cell repertoires in COVID-19 (dated by TCRdb to 2018 to 2021). Background for the entire study: Collaborator samples came from the United States, Italy and Spain and covered acute and convalescent phases of COVID-19. The dataset comprised deeply sampled blood TCRbeta repertoires from subjects exposed to, actively infected with, or recovered from COVID-19. The material from the prospective study consisted of cDNA or gDNA derived from T cells, B-cell-depleted T cells, or PBMCs. A freely available public database, intended as a resource for researchers studying the immune response to SARS-CoV-2, is where the repertoires were released. Samples were obtained from the ongoing ImmuneRACE study (first 160 participants) and from 1,254 subjects provided by 6 global collaborators. A de-identified subject ID, COVID-19 status, age in years and sex were almost always included in the sample metadata. Where HLA class I and class II types were available, the types were taken from metadata supplied by the sample provider, not from assay-based typing. Overall study results and their limits: Clinical and demographic metadata were provided uncurated, with the amount varying by source and participant.

With respect to this clone: Its antigen is currently not known. One base away there is no much larger clone; base qualities are not given.

TCRbeta CDR3 regions were amplified from genomic DNA by means of the immunoSEQ Assay, a bias-controlled multiplex PCR. In the source study's methods: The number of nucleated cells in each sample was estimated from the amplification of reference gene primers within the assay. To quantify the absolute abundance of each unique TCRbeta CDR3 rearrangement, sequence reads were collapsed and filtered. For each sample, productive Simpson clonality was calculated as the square root of Simpson's diversity index across productive rearrangements. This is the immuneACCESS table as TCRdb keeps it, with only in-frame sequences that have V and J called. A part of the clones is gone; compared with another copy, unresolved V genes explain less than half, and the rest is unexplained. Clone size and V and J calls were adopted from that table, with D and trimming inferred from the DNA. The sample table contains about 47,000 clones; only one count was recorded for 84% of them. The ten largest make up approximately 2.5% of the sample.

Collaborating institutions collected whole blood in K2EDTA tubes following their own protocols. Collaborator samples were shipped for TCRbeta analysis as frozen whole blood, isolated PBMCs, or DNA extracted from either sample type. The CDR3 spans 16 residues, from the cysteine through the phenylalanine. The CDR3 DNA has 48 bases and is translated from base 1. For this chain, trimming is 3 bases at the V end and 1 base at the J end, and the number of junction bases without a gene match is 8. Via the germline V gene, CDR1 is MDHEN and CDR2 SYDVKM. Sequenced input: peripheral blood. This receptor was identified in a man in his fifties or sixties with acute or convalescent COVID-19. This chain joins TRBV28 to TRBJ2-5; 7 of the junction bases match TRBD1. The nucleotide sequence reads as follows: TGTGCCAGCAGTTTGGTTAAACAGGGGATCCAAGAGACCCAGTACTTC. The translation is CASSLVKQGIQETQYF.